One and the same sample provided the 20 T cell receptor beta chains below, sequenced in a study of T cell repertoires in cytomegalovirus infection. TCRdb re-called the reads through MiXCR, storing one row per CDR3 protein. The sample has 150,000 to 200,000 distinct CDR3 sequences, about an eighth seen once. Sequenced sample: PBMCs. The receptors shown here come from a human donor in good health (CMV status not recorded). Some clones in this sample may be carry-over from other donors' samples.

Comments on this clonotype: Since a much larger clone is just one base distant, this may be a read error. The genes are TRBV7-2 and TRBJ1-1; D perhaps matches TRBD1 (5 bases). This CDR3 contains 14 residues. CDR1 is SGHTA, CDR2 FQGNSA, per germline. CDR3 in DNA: TGTGCCAGCACCTCGGGACTTGTGAACACTGAAACTTTCTTT. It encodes CASTSGLVNTETFF.

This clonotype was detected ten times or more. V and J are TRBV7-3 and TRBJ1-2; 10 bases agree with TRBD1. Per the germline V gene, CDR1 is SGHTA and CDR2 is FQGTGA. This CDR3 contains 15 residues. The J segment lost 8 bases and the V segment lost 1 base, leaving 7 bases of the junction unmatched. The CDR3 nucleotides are TGTGCCAGCAGCTTAATACCGGGACAGGGGAACGGCTACACCTTC. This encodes CASSLIPGQGNGYTF.

The CDR3 region has the DNA TGTGCCAGCAGTTTCCTGACGAACTTGGGAGATACGCAGTATTTT. Residues: CASSFLTNLGDTQYF. V is TRBV28 and J is TRBJ2-3; no firm D call. This CDR3 has 15 residues. Germline loops: CDR1 MDHEN, CDR2 SYDVKM. V shed 3 bases and J shed 5 bases, with 15 bases lying between them. Supplemented by reference TRBV28 and TRBJ2-3, the full variable domain reads DVKVTQSSRYLVKRTGEKVFLECVQDMDHENMFWYRQDPGLGLRLIYFSYDVKMKEKGDIPEGYSVSREKKERFSLILESASTNQTSMYLCASSFLTNLGDTQYFGPGTRLTVL.

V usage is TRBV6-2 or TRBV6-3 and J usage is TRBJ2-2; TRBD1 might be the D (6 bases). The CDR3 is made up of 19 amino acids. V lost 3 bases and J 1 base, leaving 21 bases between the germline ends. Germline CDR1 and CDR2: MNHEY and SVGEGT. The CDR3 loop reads CASSYQGGGLFVNTGELFF. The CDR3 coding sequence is TGTGCCAGCAGTTATCAAGGTGGGGGCCTCTTCGTGAACACCGGGGAGCTGTTTTTT.

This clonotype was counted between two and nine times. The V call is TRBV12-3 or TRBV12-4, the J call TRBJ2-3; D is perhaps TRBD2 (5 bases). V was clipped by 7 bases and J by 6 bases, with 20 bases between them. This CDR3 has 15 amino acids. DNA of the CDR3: TGTGCCAGCATCCCCAGCGGCGCTTCGCGTGATACGCAGTATTTT. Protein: CASIPSGASRDTQYF.

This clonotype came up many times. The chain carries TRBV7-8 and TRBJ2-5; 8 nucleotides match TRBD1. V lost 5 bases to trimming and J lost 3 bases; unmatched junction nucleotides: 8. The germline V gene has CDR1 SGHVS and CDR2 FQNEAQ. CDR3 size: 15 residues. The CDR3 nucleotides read TGTGCCAGCAGCCCCCTGGACAGGGTTAAAGAGACCCAGTACTTC. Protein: CASSPLDRVKETQYF.

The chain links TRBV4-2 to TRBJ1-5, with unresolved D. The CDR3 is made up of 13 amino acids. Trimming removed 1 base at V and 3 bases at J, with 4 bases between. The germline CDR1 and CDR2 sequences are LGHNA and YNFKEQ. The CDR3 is CASSQGNNQPQHF. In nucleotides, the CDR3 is TGTGCCAGCAGCCAAGGGAACAATCAGCCCCAGCATTTT.

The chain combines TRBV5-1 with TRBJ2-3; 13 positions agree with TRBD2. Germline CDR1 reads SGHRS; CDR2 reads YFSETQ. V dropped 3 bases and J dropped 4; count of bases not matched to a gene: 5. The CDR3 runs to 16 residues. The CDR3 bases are TGCGCCAGCAGCTGGACTAGCGGGAGTCTACCAGATACGCAGTATTTT. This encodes CASSWTSGSLPDTQYF.

This chain's CDR3 is CASSTGTFFQETQYF. DNA for the CDR3: TGTGCCAGCAGCACCGGGACTTTTTTCCAAGAGACCCAGTACTTC. V and J are TRBV5-8 and TRBJ2-5, with D perhaps TRBD2 (6 bases). Germline assignment: CDR1 SGHTS and CDR2 YDEGEE. This CDR3 is built from 15 residues. V lost 4 bases and J lost 1, with 14 bases in between.

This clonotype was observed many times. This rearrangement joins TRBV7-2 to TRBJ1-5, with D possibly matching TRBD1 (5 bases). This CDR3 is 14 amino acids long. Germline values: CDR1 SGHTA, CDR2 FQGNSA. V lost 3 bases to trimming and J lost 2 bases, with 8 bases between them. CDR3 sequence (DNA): TGTGCCAGCAGCTTTCAGGGAGGCAATCAGCCCCAGCATTTT. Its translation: CASSFQGGNQPQHF.

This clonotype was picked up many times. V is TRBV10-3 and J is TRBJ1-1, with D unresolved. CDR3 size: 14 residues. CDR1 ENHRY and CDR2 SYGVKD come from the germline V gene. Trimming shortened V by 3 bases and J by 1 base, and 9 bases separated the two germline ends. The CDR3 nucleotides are TGTGCCATCAGTGACTCGGGCTGGAACACTGAAGCTTTCTTT. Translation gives CAISDSGWNTEAFF.

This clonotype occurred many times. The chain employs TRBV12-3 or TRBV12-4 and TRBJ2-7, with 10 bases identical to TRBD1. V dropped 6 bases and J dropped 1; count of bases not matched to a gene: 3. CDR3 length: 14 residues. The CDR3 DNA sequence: TGTGCCAGCAGCAGGACAGGGGGATCCTACGAGCAGTACTTC. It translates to CASSRTGGSYEQYF.

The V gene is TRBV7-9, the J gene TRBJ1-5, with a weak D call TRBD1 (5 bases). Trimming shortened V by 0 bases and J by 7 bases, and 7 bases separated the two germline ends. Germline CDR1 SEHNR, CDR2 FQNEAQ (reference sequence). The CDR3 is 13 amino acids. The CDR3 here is CASSLAGAQPQHF. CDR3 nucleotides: TGTGCCAGCAGCTTAGCAGGGGCACAGCCCCAGCATTTT.

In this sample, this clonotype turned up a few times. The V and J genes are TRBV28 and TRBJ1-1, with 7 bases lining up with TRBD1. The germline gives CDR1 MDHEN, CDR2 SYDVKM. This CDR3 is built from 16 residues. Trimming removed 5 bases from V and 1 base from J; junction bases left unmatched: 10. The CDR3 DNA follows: TGTGCCAGCAGTCCGCGTCGATGGACAGGGAACACTGAAGCTTTCTTT. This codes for CASSPRRWTGNTEAFF. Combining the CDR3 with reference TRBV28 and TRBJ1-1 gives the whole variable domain DVKVTQSSRYLVKRTGEKVFLECVQDMDHENMFWYRQDPGLGLRLIYFSYDVKMKEKGDIPEGYSVSREKKERFSLILESASTNQTSMYLCASSPRRWTGNTEAFFGQGTRLTVV.

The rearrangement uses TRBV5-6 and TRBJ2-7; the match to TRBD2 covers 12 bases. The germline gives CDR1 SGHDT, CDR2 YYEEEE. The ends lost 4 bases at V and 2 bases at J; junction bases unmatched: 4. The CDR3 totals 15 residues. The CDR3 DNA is TGTGCCAGCAGCCTCTGGACTAGCGGGACCTACGAGCAGTACTTC. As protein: CASSLWTSGTYEQYF.

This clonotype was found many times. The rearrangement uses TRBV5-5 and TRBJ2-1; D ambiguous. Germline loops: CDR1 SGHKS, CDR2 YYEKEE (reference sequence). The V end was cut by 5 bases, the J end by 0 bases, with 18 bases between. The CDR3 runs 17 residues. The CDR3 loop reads CASRHFKIQSSYNEQFF. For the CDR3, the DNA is TGTGCCAGCAGGCACTTTAAAATTCAAAGCTCCTACAATGAGCAGTTCTTC.

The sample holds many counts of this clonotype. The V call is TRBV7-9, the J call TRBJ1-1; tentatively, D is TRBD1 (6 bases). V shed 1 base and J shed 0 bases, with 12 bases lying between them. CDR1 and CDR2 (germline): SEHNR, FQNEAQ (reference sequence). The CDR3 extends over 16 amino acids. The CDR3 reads CASSLEGQGLNTEAFF. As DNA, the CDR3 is TGTGCCAGCAGCTTAGAGGGCCAGGGGTTGAACACTGAAGCTTTCTTT.

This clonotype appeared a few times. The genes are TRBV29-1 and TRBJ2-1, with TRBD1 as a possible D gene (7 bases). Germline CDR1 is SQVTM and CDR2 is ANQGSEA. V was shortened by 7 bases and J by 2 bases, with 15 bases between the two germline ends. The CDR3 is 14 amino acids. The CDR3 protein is CSGGDSPTYNEQFF. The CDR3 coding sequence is TGCAGCGGGGGGGACAGCCCTACCTACAATGAGCAGTTCTTC.

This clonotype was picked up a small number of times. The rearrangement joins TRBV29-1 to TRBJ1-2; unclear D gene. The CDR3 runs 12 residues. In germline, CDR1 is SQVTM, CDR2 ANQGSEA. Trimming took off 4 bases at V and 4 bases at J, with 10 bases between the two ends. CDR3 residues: CSVGAQIYGYTF. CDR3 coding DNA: TGCAGCGTTGGTGCACAGATCTATGGCTACACCTTC.

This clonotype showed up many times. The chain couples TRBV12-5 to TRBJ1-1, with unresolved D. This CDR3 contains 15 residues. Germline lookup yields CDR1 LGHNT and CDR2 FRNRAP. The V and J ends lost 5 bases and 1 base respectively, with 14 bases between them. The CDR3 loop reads CASGLTPAGNTEAFF. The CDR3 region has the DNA TGTGCTAGTGGTCTAACCCCCGCGGGGAACACTGAAGCTTTCTTT.